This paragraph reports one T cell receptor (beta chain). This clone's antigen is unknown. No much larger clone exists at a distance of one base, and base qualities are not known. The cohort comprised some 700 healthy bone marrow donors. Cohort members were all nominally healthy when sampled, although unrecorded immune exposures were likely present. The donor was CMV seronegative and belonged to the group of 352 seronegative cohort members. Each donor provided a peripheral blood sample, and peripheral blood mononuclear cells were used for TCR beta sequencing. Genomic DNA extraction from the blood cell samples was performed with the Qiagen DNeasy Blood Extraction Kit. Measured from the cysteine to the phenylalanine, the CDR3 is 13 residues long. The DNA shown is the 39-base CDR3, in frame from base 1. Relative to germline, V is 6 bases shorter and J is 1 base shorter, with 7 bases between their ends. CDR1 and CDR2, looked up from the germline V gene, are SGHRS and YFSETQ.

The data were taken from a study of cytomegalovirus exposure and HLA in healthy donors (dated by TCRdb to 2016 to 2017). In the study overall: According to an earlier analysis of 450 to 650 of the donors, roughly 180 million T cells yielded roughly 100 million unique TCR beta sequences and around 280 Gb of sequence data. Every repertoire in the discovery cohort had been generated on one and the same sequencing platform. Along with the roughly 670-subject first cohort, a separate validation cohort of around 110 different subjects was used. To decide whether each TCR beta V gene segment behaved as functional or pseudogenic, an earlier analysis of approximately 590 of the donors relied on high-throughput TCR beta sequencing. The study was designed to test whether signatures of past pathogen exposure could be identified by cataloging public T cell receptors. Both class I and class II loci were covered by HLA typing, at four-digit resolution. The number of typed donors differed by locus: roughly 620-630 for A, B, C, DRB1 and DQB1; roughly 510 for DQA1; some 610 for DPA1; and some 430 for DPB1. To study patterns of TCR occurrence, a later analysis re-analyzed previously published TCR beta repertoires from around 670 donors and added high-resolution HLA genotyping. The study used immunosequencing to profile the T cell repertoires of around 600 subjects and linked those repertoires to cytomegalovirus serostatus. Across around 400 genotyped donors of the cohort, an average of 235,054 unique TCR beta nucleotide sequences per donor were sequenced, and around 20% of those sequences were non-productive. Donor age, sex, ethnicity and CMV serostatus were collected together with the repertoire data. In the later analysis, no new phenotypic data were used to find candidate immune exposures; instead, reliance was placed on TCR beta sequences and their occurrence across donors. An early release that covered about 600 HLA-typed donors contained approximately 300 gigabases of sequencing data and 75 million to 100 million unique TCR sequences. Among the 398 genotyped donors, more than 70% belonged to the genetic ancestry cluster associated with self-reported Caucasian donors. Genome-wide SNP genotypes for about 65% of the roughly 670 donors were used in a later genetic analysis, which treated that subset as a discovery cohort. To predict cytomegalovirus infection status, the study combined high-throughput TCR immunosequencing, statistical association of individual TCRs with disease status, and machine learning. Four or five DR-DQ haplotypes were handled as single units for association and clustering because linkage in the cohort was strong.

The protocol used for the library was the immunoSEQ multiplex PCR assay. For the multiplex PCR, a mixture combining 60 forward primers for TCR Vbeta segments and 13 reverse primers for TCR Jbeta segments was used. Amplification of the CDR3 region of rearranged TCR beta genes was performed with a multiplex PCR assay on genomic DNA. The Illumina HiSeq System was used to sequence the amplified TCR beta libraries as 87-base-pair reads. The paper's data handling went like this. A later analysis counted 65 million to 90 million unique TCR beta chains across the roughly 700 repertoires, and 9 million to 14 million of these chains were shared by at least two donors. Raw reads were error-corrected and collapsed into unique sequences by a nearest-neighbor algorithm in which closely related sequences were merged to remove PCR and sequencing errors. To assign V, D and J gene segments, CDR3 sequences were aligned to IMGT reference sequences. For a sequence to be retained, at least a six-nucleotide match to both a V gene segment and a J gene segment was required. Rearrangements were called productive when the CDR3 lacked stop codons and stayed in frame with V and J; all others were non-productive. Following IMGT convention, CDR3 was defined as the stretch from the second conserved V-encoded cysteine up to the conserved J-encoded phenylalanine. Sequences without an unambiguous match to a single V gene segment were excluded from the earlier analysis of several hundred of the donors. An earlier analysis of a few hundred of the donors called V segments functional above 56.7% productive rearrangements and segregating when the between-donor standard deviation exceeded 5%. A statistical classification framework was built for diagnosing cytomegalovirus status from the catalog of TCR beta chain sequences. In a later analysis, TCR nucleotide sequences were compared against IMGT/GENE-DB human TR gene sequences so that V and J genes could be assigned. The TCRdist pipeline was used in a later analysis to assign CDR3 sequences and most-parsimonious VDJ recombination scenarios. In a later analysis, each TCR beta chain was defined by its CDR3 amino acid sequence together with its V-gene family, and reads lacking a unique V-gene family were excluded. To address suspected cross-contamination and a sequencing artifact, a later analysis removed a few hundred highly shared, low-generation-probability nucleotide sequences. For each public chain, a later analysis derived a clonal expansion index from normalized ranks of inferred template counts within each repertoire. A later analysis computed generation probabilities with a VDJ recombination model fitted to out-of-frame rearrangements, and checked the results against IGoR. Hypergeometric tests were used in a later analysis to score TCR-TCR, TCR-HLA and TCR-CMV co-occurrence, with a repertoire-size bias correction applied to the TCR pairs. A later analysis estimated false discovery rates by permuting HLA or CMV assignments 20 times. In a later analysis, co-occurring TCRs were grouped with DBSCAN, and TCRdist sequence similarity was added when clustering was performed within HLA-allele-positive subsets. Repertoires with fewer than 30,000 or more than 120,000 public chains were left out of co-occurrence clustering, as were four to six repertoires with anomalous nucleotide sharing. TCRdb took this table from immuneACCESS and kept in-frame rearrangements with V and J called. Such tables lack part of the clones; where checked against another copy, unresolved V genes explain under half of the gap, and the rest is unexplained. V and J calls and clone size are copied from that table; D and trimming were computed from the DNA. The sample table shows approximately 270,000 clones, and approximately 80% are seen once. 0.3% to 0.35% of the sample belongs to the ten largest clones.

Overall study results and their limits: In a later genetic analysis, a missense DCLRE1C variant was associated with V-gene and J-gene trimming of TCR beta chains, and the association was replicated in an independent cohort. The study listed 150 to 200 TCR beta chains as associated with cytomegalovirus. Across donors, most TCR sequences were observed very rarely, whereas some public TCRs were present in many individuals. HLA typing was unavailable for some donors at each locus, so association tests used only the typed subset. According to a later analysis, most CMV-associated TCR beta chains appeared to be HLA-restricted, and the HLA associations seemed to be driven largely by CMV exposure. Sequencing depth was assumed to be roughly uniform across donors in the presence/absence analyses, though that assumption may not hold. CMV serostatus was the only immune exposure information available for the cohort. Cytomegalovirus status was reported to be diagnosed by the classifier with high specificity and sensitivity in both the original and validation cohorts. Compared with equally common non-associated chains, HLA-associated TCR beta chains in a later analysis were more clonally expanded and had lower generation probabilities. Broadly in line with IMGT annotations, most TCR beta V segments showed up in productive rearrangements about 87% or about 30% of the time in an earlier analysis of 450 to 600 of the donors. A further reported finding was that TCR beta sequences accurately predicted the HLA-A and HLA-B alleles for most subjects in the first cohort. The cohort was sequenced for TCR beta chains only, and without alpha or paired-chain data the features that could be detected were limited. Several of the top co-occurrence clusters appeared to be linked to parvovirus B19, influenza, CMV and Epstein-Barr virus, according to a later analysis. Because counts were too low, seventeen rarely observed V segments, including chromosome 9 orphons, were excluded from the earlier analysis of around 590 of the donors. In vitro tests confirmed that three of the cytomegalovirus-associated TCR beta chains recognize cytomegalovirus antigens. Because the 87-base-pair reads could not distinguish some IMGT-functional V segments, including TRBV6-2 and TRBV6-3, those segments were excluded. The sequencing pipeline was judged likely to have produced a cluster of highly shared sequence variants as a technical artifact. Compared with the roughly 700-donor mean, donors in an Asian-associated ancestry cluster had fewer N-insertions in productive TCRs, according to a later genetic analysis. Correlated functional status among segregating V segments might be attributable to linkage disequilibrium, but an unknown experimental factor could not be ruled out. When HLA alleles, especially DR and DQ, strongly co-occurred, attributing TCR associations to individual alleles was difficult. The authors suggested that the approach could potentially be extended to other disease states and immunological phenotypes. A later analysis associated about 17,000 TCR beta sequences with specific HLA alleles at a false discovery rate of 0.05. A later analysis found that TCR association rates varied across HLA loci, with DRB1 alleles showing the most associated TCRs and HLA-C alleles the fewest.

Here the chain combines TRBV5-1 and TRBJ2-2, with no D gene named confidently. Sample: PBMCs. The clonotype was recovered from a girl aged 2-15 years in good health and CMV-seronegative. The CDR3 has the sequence CASTVLNTGELFF. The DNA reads TGCGCCAGCACGGTACTGAACACCGGGGAGCTGTTTTTT.